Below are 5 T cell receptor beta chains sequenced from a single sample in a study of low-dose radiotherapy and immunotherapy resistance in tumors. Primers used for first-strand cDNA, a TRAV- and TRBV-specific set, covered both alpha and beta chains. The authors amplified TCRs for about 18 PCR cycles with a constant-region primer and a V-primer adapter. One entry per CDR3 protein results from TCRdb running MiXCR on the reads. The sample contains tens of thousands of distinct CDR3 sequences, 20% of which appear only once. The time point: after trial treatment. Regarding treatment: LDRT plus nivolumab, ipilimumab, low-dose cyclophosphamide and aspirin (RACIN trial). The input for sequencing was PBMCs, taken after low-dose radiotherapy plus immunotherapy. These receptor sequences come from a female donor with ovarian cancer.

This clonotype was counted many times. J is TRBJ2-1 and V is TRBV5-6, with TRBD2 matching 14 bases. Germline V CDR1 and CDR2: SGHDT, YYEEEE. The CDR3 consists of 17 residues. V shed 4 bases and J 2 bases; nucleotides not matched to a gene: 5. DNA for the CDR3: TGTGCCAGCAGCGTAGGGACTAGCGGGGGCCCCTACAATGAGCAGTTCTTC. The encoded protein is CASSVGTSGGPYNEQFF.

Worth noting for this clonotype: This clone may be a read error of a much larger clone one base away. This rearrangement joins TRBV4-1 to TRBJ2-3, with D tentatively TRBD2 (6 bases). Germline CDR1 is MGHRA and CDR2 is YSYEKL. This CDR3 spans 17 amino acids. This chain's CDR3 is CASSQDGASDRTDTKYF. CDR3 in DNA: TGCGCCAGCAGCCAAGACGGGGCTAGCGACCGCACAGATACGAAGTATTTT.

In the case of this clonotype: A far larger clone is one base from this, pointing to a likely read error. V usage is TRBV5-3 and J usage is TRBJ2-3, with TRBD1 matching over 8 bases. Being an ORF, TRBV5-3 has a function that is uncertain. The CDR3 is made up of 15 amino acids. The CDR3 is CDSSPWTGNTDTQYF. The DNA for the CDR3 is TGTGACAGCAGCCCGTGGACAGGGAACACAGATACGCAGTATTTT.

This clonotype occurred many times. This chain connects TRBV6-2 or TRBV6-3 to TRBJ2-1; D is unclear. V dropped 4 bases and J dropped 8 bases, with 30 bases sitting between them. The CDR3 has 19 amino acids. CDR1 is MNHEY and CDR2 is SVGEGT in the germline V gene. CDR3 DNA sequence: TGTGCCAGCAGTTCCCCCTTATATGCCGGGCGAAGGGCCCCATATGAGCAGTTCTTC. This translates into CASSSPLYAGRRAPYEQFF.

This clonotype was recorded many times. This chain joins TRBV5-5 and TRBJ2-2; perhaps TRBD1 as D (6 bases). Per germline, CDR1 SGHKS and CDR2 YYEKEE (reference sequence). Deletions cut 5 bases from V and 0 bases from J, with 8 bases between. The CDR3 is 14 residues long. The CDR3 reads CASRDRTNTGELFF. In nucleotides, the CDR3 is TGTGCCAGCAGGGACAGAACGAACACCGGGGAGCTGTTTTTT.